The present T cell receptor (beta chain) was sequenced within a study of identical twins. Whole-study results and caveats: Conclusions rested on cross-sectional statistics rather than following the same donors.

MiXCR, run by TCRdb on the 5' RACE reads, gives a single entry per CDR3 protein. The sample carries 1.5 million to 2 million distinct CDR3 sequences, around 29% recorded once. CDR1 is DFQATT and CDR2 is SNEGSKA in the germline V gene (reference sequence). The CDR3 is made up of 13 amino acids. V dropped 2 bases and J dropped 5 bases, with 12 bases sitting between them. Only a few counts were recorded for this clonotype. What it binds is not known. This clonotype originated in a newborn girl in good health. What was sequenced was cord blood. The rearrangement links TRBV20-1 to TRBJ2-5; D remains unclear. The CDR3 protein is CSARNPGFETQYF. CDR3 nucleotide sequence: TGCAGTGCTAGAAATCCGGGTTTTGAGACCCAGTACTTC.